This TCR beta chain emerged from a study of cytomegalovirus exposure and HLA in healthy donors. PCR was performed using 60 Vbeta and 13 Jbeta primers. Assay used: immunoSEQ multiplex PCR; TCRdb lists only in-frame clones, some missing. This table holds about 180,000 clones, around 80% found once. Sequencing was carried out using PBMCs. This receptor was obtained from a woman in her 40s in good health and CMV-seronegative.

The CDR3 reads CASSVQESSYNEQFF. The CDR3 DNA follows: TGTGCCAGCAGCGTACAGGAAAGCTCCTACAATGAGCAGTTCTTC. The chain uses TRBV9 and TRBJ2-1; D not certain. CDR3 length: 15 residues. Germline lookup yields CDR1 SGDLS and CDR2 YYNGEE. V lost 1 base and J 0 bases, leaving 8 bases between the germline ends. Drawing the rest from reference TRBV9 and TRBJ2-1, the complete variable domain is DSGVTQTPKHLITATGQRVTLRCSPRSGDLSVYWYQQSLDQGLQFLIQYYNGEERAKGNILERFSAQQFPDLHSELNLSSLELGDSALYFCASSVQESSYNEQFFGPGTRLTVL.